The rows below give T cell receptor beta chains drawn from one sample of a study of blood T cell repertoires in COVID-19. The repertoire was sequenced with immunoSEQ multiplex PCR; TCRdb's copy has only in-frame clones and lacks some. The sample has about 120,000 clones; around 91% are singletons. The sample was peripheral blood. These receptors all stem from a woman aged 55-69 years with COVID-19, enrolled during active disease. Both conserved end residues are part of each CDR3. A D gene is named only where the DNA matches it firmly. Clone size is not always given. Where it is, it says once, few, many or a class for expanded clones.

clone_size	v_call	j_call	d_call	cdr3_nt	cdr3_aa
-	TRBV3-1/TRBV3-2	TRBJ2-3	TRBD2	TGTGCCAGCAGCCAACATATCCGCCTACTAGCGGGGGTCACAGATACGCAGTATTTT	CASSQHIRLLAGVTDTQYF
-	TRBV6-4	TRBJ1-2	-	TGTGCCAGCTACCCGCTTCCTCGGACAGCACCATTTAACTATGGCTACACCTTC	CASYPLPRTAPFNYGYTF
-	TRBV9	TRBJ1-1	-	TGTGCCAGCAGCGTAGGAGGCACTGAAGCTTTCTTT	CASSVGGTEAFF
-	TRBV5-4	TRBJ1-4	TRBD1	TGTGCCAGCAGCTTGGCGTCGGGCAGGGGGGAAAAACTGTTTTTT	CASSLASGRGEKLFF
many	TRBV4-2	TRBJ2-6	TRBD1	TGTGCCAGCAGCCAAGATCAGGGGGCTGGGGCCAACGTCCTGACTTTC	CASSQDQGAGANVLTF
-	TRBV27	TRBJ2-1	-	TGTGCCAGCAGTCCGCGTCGGAGCGCACTACGGGATCGACATGAGCAGTTCTTC	CASSPRRSALRDRHEQFF
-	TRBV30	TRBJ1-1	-	TGTGCCTGGGGCGACAGCATGCACACTGAAGCTTTCTTT	CAWGDSMHTEAFF
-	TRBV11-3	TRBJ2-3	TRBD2	TGTGCCAGCAGCTTAGGTGCTAGCGGGGTGTTCACAGATACGCAGTATTTT	CASSLGASGVFTDTQYF
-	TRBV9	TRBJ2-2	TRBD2	TGTGCCAGCAGCGTATCTAGCGGGGCGAACACCGGGGAGCTGTTTTTT	CASSVSSGANTGELFF
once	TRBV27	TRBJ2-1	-	TGTGCCAGCCAGTCAGGGCTTACTAACAATGAGCAGTTCTTC	CASQSGLTNNEQFF